This T cell receptor beta chain was captured in a study of cytomegalovirus exposure and HLA in healthy donors. V lost 1 base and J 7 bases, leaving 14 bases between the germline ends. This CDR3 has 14 residues. From germline, CDR1 is SGHAT and CDR2 FQNNGV. The study ran its PCR with 60 Vbeta and 13 Jbeta primers. Repertoires were generated with immunoSEQ multiplex PCR, while TCRdb's copy carries only in-frame clones and drops some. Its table lists roughly 120,000 clones. Sequencing was done on a sample of PBMCs. The TCR sequence derives from a man aged 40-49 years in good health and CMV-seropositive. V usage is TRBV11-2 and J usage is TRBJ2-7, with D possibly TRBD2 on 7 matching bases. This CDR3 reads CASSLVAGAGEQYF. Written as DNA, the CDR3 is TGTGCCAGCAGCTTAGTCGCGGGGGCTGGGGAGCAGTACTTC.